This entry lists 9 T cell receptor beta chains sequenced from one sample in a study of blood T cell repertoires in COVID-19. Repertoires were generated with immunoSEQ multiplex PCR, while TCRdb's copy carries only in-frame clones and drops some. There are 380,000 or so clones in the sample; around 87% occur only once, and around 1.3% lies in the top ten. Material: PBMCs or T cells enriched from blood (not recorded which). The receptors were gathered from a man younger than 40 who had recovered from COVID-19.

The rearrangement uses TRBV10-1 and TRBJ1-1, with D perhaps matching TRBD1 (5 bases). The germline V and J ends were trimmed by 6 bases and 3 bases, with 11 bases remaining between them. Germline CDR1 WNHNN, CDR2 SYGVQD (reference sequence). CDR3 size: 13 residues. CDR3 residues: CASRPDTYTEAFF. CDR3 nucleotide sequence: TGCGCCAGCAGACCGGACACTTACACTGAAGCTTTCTTT.

This clone has a handful of counts. V and J are TRBV29-1 and TRBJ2-1; D gene ambiguous. Germline V gives CDR1 SQVTM, CDR2 ANQGSEA. This CDR3 comprises 11 residues. Trimming took off 6 bases at V and 9 bases at J, with 12 bases between the two ends. CDR3 region: CSVDRVSEQFF. CDR3 DNA sequence: TGCAGCGTCGACCGGGTATCTGAGCAGTTCTTC.

This clone has only a few counts. The gene calls are TRBV6-6 and TRBJ1-5; D is ambiguous. The CDR3 is 14 amino acids. V was trimmed by 7 bases and J by 0 bases, leaving 10 bases between them. The V gene's germline CDR1 is MNHNY and CDR2 SVGAGI (reference sequence). As DNA, the CDR3 is TGTGCCAGCACCGAGCGGAATAGCAATCAGCCCCAGCATTTT. It is translated as CASTERNSNQPQHF.

The chain joins TRBV6-5 to TRBJ1-5; maybe TRBD1 (6 bases). The CDR3 loop spans 16 amino acids. Germline values: CDR1 MNHEY, CDR2 SVGAGI. V was cut by 2 bases and J by 6 bases, with 17 bases left in between. The CDR3 loop reads CASSYRLVGGAQPQHF. The CDR3 DNA sequence: TGTGCCAGCAGTTACCGCCTCGTAGGGGGAGCTCAGCCCCAGCATTTT.

V is TRBV5-6 and J is TRBJ1-1, with D uncertain. This CDR3 contains 12 residues. Trimming shortened V by 2 bases and J by 3 bases, and 5 bases separated the two germline ends. Germline V lookup: CDR1 SGHDT, CDR2 YYEEEE. CDR3: CASSFLDTEAFF. CDR3 bases: TGTGCCAGCAGCTTTTTAGACACTGAAGCTTTCTTT. The full variable domain, rest sourced from reference TRBV5-6 and TRBJ1-1, is DAGVTQSPTHLIKTRGQQVTLRCSPKSGHDTVSWYQQALGQGPQFIFQYYEEEERQRGNFPDRFSGHQFPNYSSELNVNALLLGDSALYLCASSFLDTEAFFGQGTRLTVV.

This sequence joins TRBV7-9 and TRBJ1-1; maybe TRBD1 (6 bases). Trimming cost V 5 bases and J 0 bases, with 13 bases left between them. The CDR3 covers 15 residues. Looked up from germline, CDR1 is SEHNR and CDR2 is FQNEAQ (reference sequence). CDR3 sequence: CASSTNRALNTEAFF. DNA of the CDR3: TGTGCCAGCAGCACAAACAGGGCTTTGAACACTGAAGCTTTCTTT.

The chain has TRBV27 and TRBJ1-2; 11 bases agree with TRBD1. Germline CDR1 and CDR2: MNHEY and SMNVEV (reference sequence). Losses at the gene ends were 7 bases for V and 7 bases for J; bases not matched to a gene: 5. The length of the CDR3 is 13 residues. CDR3 DNA sequence: TGTGCCAGCAATGGACAGGGGGCTGGTGGCTACACCTTC. Amino acid sequence: CASNGQGAGGYTF.

The V call is TRBV7-9, the J call TRBJ1-2; 9 bases align to TRBD1. The ends lost 1 base at V and 6 bases at J; junction bases unmatched: 9. Germline CDR1 is SEHNR and CDR2 is FQNEAQ (reference sequence). This CDR3 has 16 amino acids. CDR3 sequence reads: CASSLGGQGRADGYTF. CDR3 sequence (DNA): TGTGCCAGCAGCTTAGGGGGACAGGGCAGGGCGGATGGCTACACCTTC.

This chain links TRBV6-5 with TRBJ1-4; D is ambiguous. Trimming removed 5 bases from V and 10 bases from J, with 14 bases in between. The germline V gene encodes CDR1 MNHEY and CDR2 SVGAGI. The CDR3 runs to 13 residues. Here the CDR3 reads CASSPNPWAKLFF. The DNA for the CDR3 is TGTGCCAGCAGTCCCAACCCGTGGGCAAAACTGTTTTTT.